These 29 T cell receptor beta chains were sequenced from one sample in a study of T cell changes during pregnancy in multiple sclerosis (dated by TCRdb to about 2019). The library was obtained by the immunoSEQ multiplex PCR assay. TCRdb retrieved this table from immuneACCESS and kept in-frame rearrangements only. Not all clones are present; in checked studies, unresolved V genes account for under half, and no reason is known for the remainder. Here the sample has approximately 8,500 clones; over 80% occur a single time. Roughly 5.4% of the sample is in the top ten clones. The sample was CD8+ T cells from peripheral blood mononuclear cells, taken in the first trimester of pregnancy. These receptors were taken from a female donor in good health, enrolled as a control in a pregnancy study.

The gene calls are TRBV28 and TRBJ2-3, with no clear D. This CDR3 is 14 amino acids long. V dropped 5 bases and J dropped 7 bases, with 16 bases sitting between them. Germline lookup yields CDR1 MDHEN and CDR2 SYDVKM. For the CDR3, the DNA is TGTGCCAGCAGTGGCCCTTTAAGTACACATACGCAGTATTTT. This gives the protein CASSGPLSTHTQYF.

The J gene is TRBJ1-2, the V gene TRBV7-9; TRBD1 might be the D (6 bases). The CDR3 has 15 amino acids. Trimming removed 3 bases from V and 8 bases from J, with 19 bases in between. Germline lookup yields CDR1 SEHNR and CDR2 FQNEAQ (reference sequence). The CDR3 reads CASSFGNIGGNGYTF. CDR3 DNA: TGTGCCAGCAGCTTTGGGAATATAGGGGGTAACGGCTACACCTTC.

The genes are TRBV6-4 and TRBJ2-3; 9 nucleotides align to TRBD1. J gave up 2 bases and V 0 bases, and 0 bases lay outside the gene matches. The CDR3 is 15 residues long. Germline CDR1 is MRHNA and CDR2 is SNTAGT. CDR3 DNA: TGTGCCAGCAGTGACTCACAGGGGGCCACAGATACGCAGTATTTT. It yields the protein CASSDSQGATDTQYF.

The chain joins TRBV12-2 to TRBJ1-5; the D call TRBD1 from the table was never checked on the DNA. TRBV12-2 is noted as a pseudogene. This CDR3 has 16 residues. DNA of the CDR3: TGTGCAAGTCGCTTAGCCGGGACAGGGAGACGTCAGCCCCAGCATTTT. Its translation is CASRLAGTGRRQPQHF.

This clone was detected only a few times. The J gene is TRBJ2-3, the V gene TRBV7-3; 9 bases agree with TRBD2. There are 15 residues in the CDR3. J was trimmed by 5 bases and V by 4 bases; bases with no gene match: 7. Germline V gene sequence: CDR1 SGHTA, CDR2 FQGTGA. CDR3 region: CASSSGGGAGDTQYF. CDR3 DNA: TGTGCCAGCAGCTCCGGCGGGGGGGCCGGAGATACGCAGTATTTT. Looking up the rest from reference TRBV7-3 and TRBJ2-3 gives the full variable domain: GAGVSQTPSNKVTEKGKYVELRCDPISGHTALYWYRQSLGQGPEFLIYFQGTGAADDSGLPNDRFFAVRPEGSVSTLKIQRTERGDSAVYLCASSSGGGAGDTQYFGPGTRLTVL.

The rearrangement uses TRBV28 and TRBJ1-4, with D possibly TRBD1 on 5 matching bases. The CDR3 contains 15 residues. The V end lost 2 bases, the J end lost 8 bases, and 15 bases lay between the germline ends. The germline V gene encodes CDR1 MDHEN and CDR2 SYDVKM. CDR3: CASSLGGVRGEKLFF. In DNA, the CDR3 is TGTGCCAGCAGTTTAGGGGGGGTACGGGGAGAAAAACTGTTTTTT.

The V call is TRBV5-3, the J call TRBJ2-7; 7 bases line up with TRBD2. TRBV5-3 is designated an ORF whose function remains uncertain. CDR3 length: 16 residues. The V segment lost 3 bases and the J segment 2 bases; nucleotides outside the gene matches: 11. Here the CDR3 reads CARSSGVAGVPYEQYF. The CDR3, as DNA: TGTGCCAGAAGCTCTGGGGTTGCGGGAGTGCCCTACGAGCAGTACTTC.

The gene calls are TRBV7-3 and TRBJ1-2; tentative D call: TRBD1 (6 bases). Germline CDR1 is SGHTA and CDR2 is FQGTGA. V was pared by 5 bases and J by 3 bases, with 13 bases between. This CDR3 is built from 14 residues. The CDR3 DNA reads TGTGCCAGCAGCCCGACAGGCGCTGACTATGGCTACACCTTC. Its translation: CASSPTGADYGYTF.

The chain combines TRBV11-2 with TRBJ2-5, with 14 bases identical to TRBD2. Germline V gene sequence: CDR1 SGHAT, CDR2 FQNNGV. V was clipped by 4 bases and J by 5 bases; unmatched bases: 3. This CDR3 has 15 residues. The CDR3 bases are TGTGCCAGCAGCTCTGGACTAGCGGGGGGCGAGACCCAGTACTTC. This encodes CASSSGLAGGETQYF.

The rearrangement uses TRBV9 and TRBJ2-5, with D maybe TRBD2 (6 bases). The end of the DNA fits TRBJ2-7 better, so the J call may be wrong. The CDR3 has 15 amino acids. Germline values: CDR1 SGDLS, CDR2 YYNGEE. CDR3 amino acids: CASSPHRDLHYEQYF. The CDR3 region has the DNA TGTGCCAGCAGCCCCCATAGGGACTTACACTACGAGCAGTACTTC.

The CDR3 DNA is TGTGCCAGCAGACGAGGACAGGGGCGACGGAACTATGGCTACACCTTC. Its translation is CASRRGQGRRNYGYTF. The rearrangement joins TRBV28 to TRBJ1-2, with TRBD1 identical over 9 bases. This CDR3 spans 16 amino acids. With 6 bases clipped from V and 2 bases from J, the junction kept 10 bases outside the gene matches. CDR1 is MDHEN, CDR2 SYDVKM, per germline.

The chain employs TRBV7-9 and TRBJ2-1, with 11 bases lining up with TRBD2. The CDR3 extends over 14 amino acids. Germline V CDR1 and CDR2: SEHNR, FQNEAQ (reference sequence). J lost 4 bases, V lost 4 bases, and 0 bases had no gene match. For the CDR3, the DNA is TGTGCCAGCAGCTGGACTAGCGGGTACAATGAGCAGTTCTTC. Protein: CASSWTSGYNEQFF.

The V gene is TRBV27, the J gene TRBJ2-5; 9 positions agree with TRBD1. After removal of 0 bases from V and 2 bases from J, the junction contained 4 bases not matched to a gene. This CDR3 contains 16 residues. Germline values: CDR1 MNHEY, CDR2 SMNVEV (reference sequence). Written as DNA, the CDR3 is TGTGCCAGCAGTTTATCGACAGGGGGAGGGCAAGAGACCCAGTACTTC. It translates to CASSLSTGGGQETQYF.

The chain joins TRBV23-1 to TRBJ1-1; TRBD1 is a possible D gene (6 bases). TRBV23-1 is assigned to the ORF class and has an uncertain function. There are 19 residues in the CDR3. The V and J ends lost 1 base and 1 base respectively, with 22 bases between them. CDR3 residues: CASSQFRRGARAENTEAFF. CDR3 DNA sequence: TGCGCCAGCAGTCAATTTCGTCGGGGGGCAAGGGCGGAGAACACTGAAGCTTTCTTT.

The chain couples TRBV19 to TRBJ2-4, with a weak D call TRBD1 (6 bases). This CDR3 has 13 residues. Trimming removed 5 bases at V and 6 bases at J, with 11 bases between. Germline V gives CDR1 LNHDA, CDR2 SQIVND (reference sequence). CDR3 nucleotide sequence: TGTGCCAGTAGTCTCGGACAGATAAACATTCAGTACTTC. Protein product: CASSLGQINIQYF.

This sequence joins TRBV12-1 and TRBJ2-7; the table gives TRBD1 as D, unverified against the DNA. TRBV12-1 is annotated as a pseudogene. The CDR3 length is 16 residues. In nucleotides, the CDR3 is TGTGCCAGCAGCTCTAGGGTTTGGGGCCCACCCTACGAGCAGTACTTC. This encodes CASSSRVWGPPYEQYF.

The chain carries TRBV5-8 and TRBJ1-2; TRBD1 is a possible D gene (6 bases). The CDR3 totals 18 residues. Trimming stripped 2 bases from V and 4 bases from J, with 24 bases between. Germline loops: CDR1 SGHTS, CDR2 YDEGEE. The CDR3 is CASSFRGGEQFSAYGYTF. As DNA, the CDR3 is TGTGCCAGCAGCTTTAGAGGGGGGGAACAGTTCAGTGCCTATGGCTACACCTTC.

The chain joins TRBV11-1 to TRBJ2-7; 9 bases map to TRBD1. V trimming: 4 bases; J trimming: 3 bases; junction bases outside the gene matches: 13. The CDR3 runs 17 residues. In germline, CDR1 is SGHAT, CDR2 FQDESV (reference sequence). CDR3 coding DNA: TGTGCCAGCAGCTCAGAAAGCTCACCGGGACAGGGCTACGAGCAGTACTTC. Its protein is CASSSESSPGQGYEQYF.

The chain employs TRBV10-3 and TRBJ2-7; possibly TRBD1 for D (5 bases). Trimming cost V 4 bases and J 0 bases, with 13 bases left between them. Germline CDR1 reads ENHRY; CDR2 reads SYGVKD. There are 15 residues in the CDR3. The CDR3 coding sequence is TGTGCCATCAGTGTTCAGGGAAGAAGCTCCTACGAGCAGTACTTC. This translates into CAISVQGRSSYEQYF.

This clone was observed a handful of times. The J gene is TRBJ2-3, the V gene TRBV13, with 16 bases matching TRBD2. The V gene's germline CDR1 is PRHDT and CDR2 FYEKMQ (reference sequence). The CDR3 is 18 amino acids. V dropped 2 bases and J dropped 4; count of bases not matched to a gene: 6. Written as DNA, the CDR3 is TGTGCCAGCAGCTTATCTGGGACTAGCGGGGGGGCCGCAGATACGCAGTATTTT. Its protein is CASSLSGTSGGAADTQYF.

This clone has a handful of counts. The CDR3 here is CASSEGAGQGDEKLFF. CDR3 DNA: TGTGCCAGCAGTGAAGGGGCGGGACAGGGAGATGAAAAACTGTTTTTT. This chain joins TRBV6-1 and TRBJ1-4; the match to TRBD1 covers 9 bases. After removal of 1 base from V and 6 bases from J, the junction contained 6 bases not matched to a gene. In germline, CDR1 is MNHNS, CDR2 SASEGT. CDR3 length: 16 residues.

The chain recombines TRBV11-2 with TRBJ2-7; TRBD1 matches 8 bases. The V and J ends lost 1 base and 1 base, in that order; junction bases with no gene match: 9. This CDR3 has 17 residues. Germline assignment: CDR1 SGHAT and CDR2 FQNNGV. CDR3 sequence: CASSLGTGGIVSYEQYF. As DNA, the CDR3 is TGTGCCAGCAGCTTAGGCACAGGGGGGATTGTGTCCTACGAGCAGTACTTC.

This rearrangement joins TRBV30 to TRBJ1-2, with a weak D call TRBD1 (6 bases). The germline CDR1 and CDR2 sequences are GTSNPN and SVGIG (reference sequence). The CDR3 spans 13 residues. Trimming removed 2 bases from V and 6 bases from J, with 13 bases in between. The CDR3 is CAWSLNRADGYTF. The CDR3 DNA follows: TGTGCCTGGAGTCTAAACAGGGCCGATGGCTACACCTTC. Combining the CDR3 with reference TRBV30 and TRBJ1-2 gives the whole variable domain SQTIHQWPATLVQPVGSPLSLECTVEGTSNPNLYWYRQAAGRGLQLLFYSVGIGQISSEVPQNLSASRPQDRQFILSSKKLLLSDSGFYLCAWSLNRADGYTFGSGTRLTVV.

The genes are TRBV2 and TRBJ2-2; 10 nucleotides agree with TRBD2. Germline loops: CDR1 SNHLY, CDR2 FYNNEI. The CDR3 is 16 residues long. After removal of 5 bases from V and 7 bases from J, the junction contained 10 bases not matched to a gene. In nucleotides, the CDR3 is TGTGCCAGCAGTCCGGGACTAGCGCCTTTCGGCGGGGAGCTGTTTTTT. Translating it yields CASSPGLAPFGGELFF.

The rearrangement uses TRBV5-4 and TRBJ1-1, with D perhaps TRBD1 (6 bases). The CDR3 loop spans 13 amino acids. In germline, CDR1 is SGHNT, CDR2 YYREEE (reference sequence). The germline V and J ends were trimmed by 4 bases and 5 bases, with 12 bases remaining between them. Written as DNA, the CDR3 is TGTGCCAGCAGCGTTCAGGGGACGACTGAAGCTTTCTTT. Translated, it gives CASSVQGTTEAFF.

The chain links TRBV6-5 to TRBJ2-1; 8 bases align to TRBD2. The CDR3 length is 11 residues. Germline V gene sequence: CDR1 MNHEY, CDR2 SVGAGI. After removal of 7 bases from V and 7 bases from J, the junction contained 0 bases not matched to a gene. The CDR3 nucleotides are TGTGCCAGCACGGGAGGGAATGAGCAGTTCTTC. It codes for CASTGGNEQFF.

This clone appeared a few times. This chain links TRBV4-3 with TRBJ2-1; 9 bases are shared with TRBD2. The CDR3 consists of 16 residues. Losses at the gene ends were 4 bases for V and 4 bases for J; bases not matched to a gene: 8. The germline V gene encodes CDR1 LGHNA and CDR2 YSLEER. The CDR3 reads CASSPETSGGYNEQFF. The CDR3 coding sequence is TGCGCCAGCAGCCCCGAGACTAGCGGTGGATACAATGAGCAGTTCTTC.

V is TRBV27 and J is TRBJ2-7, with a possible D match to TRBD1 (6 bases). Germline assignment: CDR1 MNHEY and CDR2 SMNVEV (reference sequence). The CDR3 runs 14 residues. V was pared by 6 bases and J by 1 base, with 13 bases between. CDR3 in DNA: TGTGCCAGCAGCTCTCAGCAGGGGTCCTACGAGCAGTACTTC. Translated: CASSSQQGSYEQYF.

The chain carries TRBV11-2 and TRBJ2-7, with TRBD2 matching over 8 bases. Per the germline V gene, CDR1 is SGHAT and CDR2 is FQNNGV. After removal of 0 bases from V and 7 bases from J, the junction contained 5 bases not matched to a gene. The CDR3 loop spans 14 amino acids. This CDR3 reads CASSLDRVAGEQYF. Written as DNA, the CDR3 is TGTGCCAGCAGCTTAGATCGGGTAGCGGGGGAGCAGTACTTC. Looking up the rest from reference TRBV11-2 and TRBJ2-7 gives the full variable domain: EAGVAQSPRYKIIEKRQSVAFWCNPISGHATLYWYQQILGQGPKLLIQFQNNGVVDDSQLPKDRFSAERLKGVDSTLKIQPAKLEDSAVYLCASSLDRVAGEQYFGPGTRLTVT.